These 6 T cell receptor beta chains were sequenced from one sample in a study of T cells in Graves' hyperthyroidism and ophthalmopathy. From RNA transcripts, TCR beta CDR3 regions were amplified. RT-PCR in the first round (using the HTBI primer set) targeted the TCR CDR3. TCRdb ran MiXCR on the multiplex PCR reads and lists one entry per CDR3 protein. The sample holds some 740,000 distinct CDR3 sequences; approximately 15% are singletons and the top ten take about 10%. Specimen: blood. The receptors stem from a woman under 30 with Graves' hyperthyroidism.

This clonotype was seen at least ten times. This rearrangement joins TRBV5-5 to TRBJ2-5; D remains ambiguous. Trimming removed 1 base from V and 3 bases from J, with 10 bases in between. The CDR3 runs to 14 residues. Germline CDR1 is SGHKS and CDR2 is YYEKEE (reference sequence). CDR3 amino acids: CASSLLGPEETQYF. CDR3 in DNA: TGTGCCAGCAGCTTGTTAGGCCCCGAAGAGACCCAGTACTTC.

This clonotype was seen at least ten times. The chain recombines TRBV28 with TRBJ1-2; no definite D call. Germline CDR1 and CDR2: MDHEN and SYDVKM. V was pared by 6 bases and J by 5 bases, with 16 bases between. The CDR3 has 14 residues. The CDR3: CASRAGGFEYGYTF. The CDR3 DNA sequence: TGTGCCAGCAGGGCAGGAGGATTTGAATATGGCTACACCTTC.

Ten or more counts support this clonotype. The chain has TRBV3-1 and TRBJ2-7, with TRBD1 matching over 7 bases. The ends lost 2 bases at V and 0 bases at J; junction bases unmatched: 1. The CDR3 is made up of 14 amino acids. CDR1 is LGHDT and CDR2 is YNNKEL in the germline V gene (reference sequence). CDR3 sequence: CASSQRDSSYEQYF. The CDR3 coding sequence is TGTGCCAGCAGCCAAAGGGACAGCTCCTACGAGCAGTACTTC.

This clonotype has more than one count but fewer than ten. This sequence joins TRBV6-1 and TRBJ1-1; D not resolved. Germline CDR1 reads MNHNS; CDR2 reads SASEGT. The CDR3 runs to 14 residues. V was trimmed by 7 bases and J by 2 bases, leaving 14 bases between them. CDR3 in DNA: TGTGCCAGCACCCCGGCGACTACCAACACTGAAGCTTTCTTT. Amino acid sequence: CASTPATTNTEAFF.

CDR3 DNA sequence: TGTGCCAGCAGCTTAGAATGGACAGGGGGAAACGAGCAGTACTTC. Encoded protein: CASSLEWTGGNEQYF. The V gene is TRBV7-2, the J gene TRBJ2-7; TRBD1 agrees at 10 bases. The V segment lost 1 base and the J segment 5 bases; nucleotides outside the gene matches: 5. The CDR3 covers 15 residues. The germline V gene encodes CDR1 SGHTA and CDR2 FQGNSA. Full variable domain (missing parts from reference TRBV7-2 and TRBJ2-7): GAGVSQSPSNKVTEKGKDVELRCDPISGHTALYWYRQSLGQGLEFLIYFQGNSAPDKSGLPSDRFSAERTGGSVSTLTIQRTQQEDSAVYLCASSLEWTGGNEQYFGPGTRLTVT.

There are a few counts of this clonotype. Just one base apart from a much larger clone, this may be a read error. V gene TRBV3-1 combines with J gene TRBJ2-1; 7 positions agree with TRBD2. Looked up from germline, CDR1 is LGHDT and CDR2 is YNNKEL (reference sequence). V shed 1 base, J shed 8 bases, and the junction held 23 bases outside the gene matches. The CDR3 is 20 residues long. CDR3 sequence reads: CASSQVGGGSFSSLYDEQFF. The CDR3 DNA reads TGTGCCAGCAGCCAAGTGGGAGGCGGGAGCTTTTCCTCACTTTATGATGAGCAGTTCTTC.